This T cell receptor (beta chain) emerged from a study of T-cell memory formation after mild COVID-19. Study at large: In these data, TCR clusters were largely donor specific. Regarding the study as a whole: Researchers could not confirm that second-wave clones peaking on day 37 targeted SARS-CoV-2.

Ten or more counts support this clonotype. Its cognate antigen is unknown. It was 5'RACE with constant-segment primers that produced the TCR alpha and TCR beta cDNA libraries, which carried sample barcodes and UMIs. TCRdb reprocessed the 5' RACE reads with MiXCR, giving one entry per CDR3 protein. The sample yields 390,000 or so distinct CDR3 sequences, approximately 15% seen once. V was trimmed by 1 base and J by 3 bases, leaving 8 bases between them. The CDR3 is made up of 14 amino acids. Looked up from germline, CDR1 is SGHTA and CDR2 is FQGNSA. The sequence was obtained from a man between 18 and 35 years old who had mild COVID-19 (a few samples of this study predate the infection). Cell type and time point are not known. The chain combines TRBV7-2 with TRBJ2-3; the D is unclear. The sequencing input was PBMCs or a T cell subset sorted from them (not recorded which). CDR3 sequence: CASSLESRTDTQYF. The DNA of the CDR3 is TGTGCCAGCAGCTTAGAGTCCAGGACAGATACGCAGTATTTT.